This T cell receptor beta chain appears in the sequencing data of a study of CD8 T cells in Susac syndrome. The RNA input was roughly 0.45 to 1 ug, and it was reverse transcribed with random hexamers. TCRdb re-derived calls from the immunoSEQ multiplex PCR reads in MiXCR, one entry per CDR3 protein. Among 90,000 to 110,000 distinct CDR3 sequences listed, roughly 95% were seen once. The CDR3 has 15 amino acids. The V gene's germline CDR1 is GTSNPN and CDR2 SVGIG (reference sequence). The V segment lost 1 base and the J segment 4 bases; nucleotides outside the gene matches: 1. The TCR originated in a human donor in good health. The genes are TRBV30 and TRBJ2-7; the match to TRBD2 covers 16 bases. Sequenced input: CD4+ T cells from PBMCs. This CDR3 is CAWSEGLAGGYEQYF. The CDR3 DNA reads as TGTGCCTGGAGTGAGGGACTAGCGGGGGGGTACGAGCAGTACTTC.